Listed below are T cell receptor beta chains from one sample, sequenced in a study of cytomegalovirus exposure and HLA in healthy donors. Sequencing was performed with immunoSEQ multiplex PCR; in TCRdb, only in-frame clones are kept and a portion is missing. Of some 97,000 clones in the sample, 75% were seen once. The sequencing input was PBMCs. The receptors come from a male donor in good health and CMV-seropositive. CDR3s include the opening cysteine and the closing phenylalanine or tryptophan. D genes are given only for firm matches. The listing skips clone size in some rows; elsewhere it reads once, few, many or a size class.

abundance: once; j_gene: TRBJ1-4; d_gene: NA; v_gene: TRBV5-6; CDR3aa: CASSLGGQSTNEKLFF; CDR3nt: TGTGCCAGCAGCTTGGGTGGACAGTCAACTAATGAAAAACTGTTTTTT
abundance: NA; j_gene: TRBJ1-1; d_gene: TRBD1; v_gene: TRBV14; CDR3aa: CASSQTGTGGSTEAFF; CDR3nt: TGTGCCAGCAGCCAAACAGGGACAGGGGGAAGCACTGAAGCTTTCTTT
abundance: few; j_gene: TRBJ2-1; d_gene: TRBD2; v_gene: TRBV11-3; CDR3aa: CASSSGLALNEQFF; CDR3nt: TGTGCCAGCAGCTCGGGACTAGCGCTCAATGAGCAGTTCTTC
abundance: NA; j_gene: TRBJ1-6; d_gene: TRBD1; v_gene: TRBV7-9; CDR3aa: CASSTGQGRNSPLHF; CDR3nt: TGTGCCAGCAGCACCGGACAGGGCCGAAATTCACCCCTCCACTTT
abundance: few; j_gene: TRBJ1-1; d_gene: NA; v_gene: TRBV6-6; CDR3aa: CASRAGLNTEAFF; CDR3nt: TGTGCCAGCAGGGCGGGCCTCAACACTGAAGCTTTCTTT
abundance: NA; j_gene: TRBJ1-5; d_gene: NA; v_gene: TRBV2; CDR3aa: CASGEGPNQPQHF; CDR3nt: TGTGCCAGCGGTGAAGGGCCGAATCAGCCCCAGCATTTT
abundance: few; j_gene: TRBJ2-3; d_gene: NA; v_gene: TRBV11-3; CDR3aa: CASSPWDKTHSDTQYF; CDR3nt: TGTGCCAGCAGCCCGTGGGACAAGACTCACTCGGATACGCAGTATTTT
abundance: NA; j_gene: TRBJ2-1; d_gene: NA; v_gene: TRBV30; CDR3aa: CAWSVSGNNEQFF; CDR3nt: TGTGCCTGGAGTGTATCGGGGAACAATGAGCAGTTCTTC
abundance: once; j_gene: TRBJ2-3; d_gene: NA; v_gene: TRBV11-3; CDR3aa: CASSIRDRVAGLTDTQYF; CDR3nt: TGTGCCAGCAGCATCCGGGACAGGGTAGCGGGGTTGACAGATACGCAGTATTTT
abundance: NA; j_gene: TRBJ2-6; d_gene: NA; v_gene: TRBV5-1; CDR3aa: CASSGLLANVLTF; CDR3nt: TGCGCCAGCAGCGGGCTATTGGCCAACGTCCTGACTTTC
abundance: NA; j_gene: TRBJ2-3; d_gene: NA; v_gene: TRBV11-2; CDR3aa: CASSSPLDSGKWTDTQYF; CDR3nt: TGTGCCAGCAGCTCCCCCCTGGACTCGGGAAAATGGACAGATACGCAGTATTTT
abundance: NA; j_gene: TRBJ2-3; d_gene: NA; v_gene: TRBV4-1; CDR3aa: CASSQDGVDTQYF; CDR3nt: TGCGCCAGCAGCCAAGATGGAGTAGATACGCAGTATTTT
abundance: NA; j_gene: TRBJ2-2; d_gene: NA; v_gene: TRBV2; CDR3aa: CASMRQDTGELFF; CDR3nt: TGTGCCAGCATGAGACAGGACACCGGGGAGCTGTTTTTT
abundance: NA; j_gene: TRBJ1-4; d_gene: TRBD1; v_gene: TRBV4-1; CDR3aa: CASSPRGTGQGNEKLFF; CDR3nt: TGCGCCAGCAGCCCCCGAGGGACAGGGCAGGGTAATGAAAAACTGTTTTTT
abundance: NA; j_gene: TRBJ1-1; d_gene: NA; v_gene: TRBV15; CDR3aa: CATSRDQGAAFF; CDR3nt: TGTGCCACCAGCAGAGATCAGGGCGCTGCTTTCTTT
abundance: NA; j_gene: TRBJ1-2; d_gene: TRBD1; v_gene: TRBV9; CDR3aa: CASSVADGLGQYYGYTF; CDR3nt: TGTGCCAGCAGCGTAGCGGATGGGTTGGGACAGTACTATGGCTACACCTTC
abundance: NA; j_gene: TRBJ1-2; d_gene: TRBD1; v_gene: TRBV10-1; CDR3aa: CASSERTRDRGINYGYTF; CDR3nt: TGCGCCAGCAGTGAGAGAACCCGGGACAGGGGAATTAACTATGGCTACACCTTC
abundance: NA; j_gene: TRBJ2-2; d_gene: TRBD2; v_gene: TRBV6-6; CDR3aa: CASSPRLAGDTGELFF; CDR3nt: TGTGCCAGCAGTCCAAGACTAGCGGGGGACACCGGGGAGCTGTTTTTT
abundance: once; j_gene: TRBJ2-5; d_gene: NA; v_gene: TRBV30; CDR3aa: CAWSVRETQYF; CDR3nt: TGTGCCTGGAGTGTACGGGAGACCCAGTACTTC
abundance: NA; j_gene: TRBJ1-2; d_gene: TRBD1; v_gene: TRBV5-1; CDR3aa: CASSLEQGARGYTF; CDR3nt: TGCGCCAGCAGCTTGGAGCAGGGGGCGCGGGGCTACACCTTC
abundance: NA; j_gene: TRBJ2-3; d_gene: TRBD2; v_gene: TRBV7-2; CDR3aa: CASSPRTRTTQYF; CDR3nt: TGTGCCAGCAGCCCAAGGACTAGAACCACGCAGTATTTT
abundance: NA; j_gene: TRBJ1-5; d_gene: NA; v_gene: TRBV4-2; CDR3aa: CASSQDLRDSGNQPQHF; CDR3nt: TGTGCCAGCAGCCAAGATCTTCGCGACTCAGGCAATCAGCCCCAGCATTTT
abundance: NA; j_gene: TRBJ2-4; d_gene: NA; v_gene: TRBV2; CDR3aa: CASTHGGRLAKNIQYF; CDR3nt: TGTGCCAGCACCCACGGGGGGCGACTAGCCAAAAACATTCAGTACTTC
abundance: NA; j_gene: TRBJ2-6; d_gene: NA; v_gene: TRBV5-1; CDR3aa: CASSLGLVDTLSSGANVLTF; CDR3nt: TGCGCCAGCAGCTTGGGCCTTGTCGATACCCTCAGCTCTGGGGCCAACGTCCTGACTTTC
abundance: NA; j_gene: TRBJ1-2; d_gene: TRBD1; v_gene: TRBV25-1; CDR3aa: CASSEPGTVASYTF; CDR3nt: TGTGCCAGCAGTGAGCCTGGGACAGTTGCAAGCTACACCTTC
abundance: NA; j_gene: TRBJ1-5; d_gene: TRBD1; v_gene: TRBV2; CDR3aa: CASTGTGGGQPQHF; CDR3nt: TGTGCCAGCACCGGGACAGGGGGAGGTCAGCCCCAGCATTTT
abundance: NA; j_gene: TRBJ1-2; d_gene: TRBD1; v_gene: TRBV6-6; CDR3aa: CASRPQQGAYGYTF; CDR3nt: TGTGCCAGCAGACCCCAACAGGGGGCCTATGGCTACACCTTC
abundance: NA; j_gene: TRBJ1-5; d_gene: TRBD1; v_gene: TRBV6-4; CDR3aa: CASTNPTDRGGQPQHF; CDR3nt: TGTGCCAGCACCAACCCTACGGACAGGGGGGGACAGCCCCAGCATTTT
abundance: NA; j_gene: TRBJ1-1; d_gene: TRBD1; v_gene: TRBV7-2; CDR3aa: CASSLGDRRNTEAFF; CDR3nt: TGTGCCAGCAGCTTAGGGGACAGGAGGAACACTGAAGCTTTCTTT